This TCR beta chain was obtained from a study of T-cell reconstitution after alpha-beta-depleted transplantation in children (TCRdb year 2016). Regarding the complete study: Using TCR repertoire profiling, the study followed T-cell immune reconstitution in a quantitative way in children after TCRalphabeta/CD19-depleted allogeneic hematopoietic cell transplantation. The paper as a whole reports these results and caveats: In some patients, the high TCRbeta diversity seen at day 60 was put down to recipient T cells and intrathymic progenitors that had survived conditioning. The apparently early alphabetaT-cell count recovery about two months after transplant was reportedly dependent on only several hundred rapidly expanded clones derived from non-depleted graft cells. Over subsequent months, a decline in hyperexpanded clone frequencies was noted, and after one year, T-cell counts and TCRbeta diversity were mostly ascribed to newly produced T cells.

Trimming at the junction amounts to 4 bases on V and 4 bases on J, and the germline ends lie 4 bases apart. CDR1 and CDR2, looked up from the germline V gene, are SGHVS and FQNEAQ. Its CDR3 holds 12 amino acids, cysteine through phenylalanine. Solely the CDR3 DNA is kept, with 36 bases framed from the first base. This clonotype occurred many times. Its target antigen remains unknown. Qualities for individual bases were not recorded, and no much larger clone is one base off. Per the publication, the treatment or condition label means: allogeneic hematopoietic cell transplantation with graft depleted of TCRalphabeta T cells and CD19 B cells. TCRalphabeta/CD19-depleted allogeneic hematopoietic cell grafts were given to the transplant recipients, all of whom were children. Libraries came from PCR. TCRdb lists the instrument as Illumina HiSeq 2500. TCR libraries were prepared with molecular barcoding, using unique molecular identifiers to normalize TCRbeta repertoire quantification. TCRdb reran the public reads through fastp at Q25 and MiXCR, keeping productive beta chains. Duplicate CDR3 protein sequences are folded into a single record with the most common DNA and genes. This sample gives fewer than 150,000 distinct CDR3 sequences in total; around 9.8% of them show up just once. The biggest ten clones account for 24% of the sample.

The receptor comes from a girl under three years old who had a stem cell transplant for combined immunodeficiency, so the T cells may come from the graft donor. Material: PBMCs, mostly from graft donor cells, obtained 180 days after TCRalphabeta/CD19-depleted stem cell transplant. The sequence joins TRBV7-8 to TRBJ2-2, with the D gene uncertain. The nucleotide sequence is TGTGCCAGCAGCTCCGGCACCGGGGAGCTGTTTTTT. It translates as CASSSGTGELFF.